Listed here are 23 T cell receptor beta chains from one sample, sequenced in a study of T cell responses to AZD1222 COVID-19 vaccine. Some clones are missing from TCRdb's copy, which holds only in-frame ones; the method was immunoSEQ multiplex PCR. The table shows about 150,000 clones, with about nine tenths occurring only once. The input for sequencing was peripheral blood, taken on day 0 of AZD1222 vaccination. The receptors stem from an adult in good health.

The CDR3 DNA reads as TGTGCCAGCAGCCAGCAAACCCCGTCCTATGGCTACACCTTC. Its protein is CASSQQTPSYGYTF. V is TRBV7-9 and J is TRBJ1-2; D is undetermined. Germline V gene lookup returns CDR1 SEHNR and CDR2 FQNEAQ (reference sequence). Trimming stripped 5 bases from V and 4 bases from J, with 14 bases between. The CDR3 contains 14 residues.

This sequence joins TRBV7-2 and TRBJ1-3; no clear D gene. CDR1 is SGHTA, CDR2 FQGNSA, per germline. Trimming cost V 1 base and J 0 bases, with 10 bases left between them. The CDR3 extends over 16 amino acids. CDR3 DNA: TGTGCCAGCAGCTTAGTTTCGGGTAGCTCTGGAAACACCATATATTTT. This gives the protein CASSLVSGSSGNTIYF. Drawing the rest from reference TRBV7-2 and TRBJ1-3, the complete variable domain is GAGVSQSPSNKVTEKGKDVELRCDPISGHTALYWYRQSLGQGLEFLIYFQGNSAPDKSGLPSDRFSAERTGGSVSTLTIQRTQQEDSAVYLCASSLVSGSSGNTIYFGEGSWLTVV.

The chain carries TRBV28 and TRBJ1-2; D perhaps matches TRBD1 (6 bases). Deletions cut 5 bases from V and 7 bases from J, with 14 bases between. The germline gives CDR1 MDHEN, CDR2 SYDVKM. The CDR3 is 13 amino acids. CDR3 sequence reads: CASSLLDRSGYTF. The CDR3 nucleotides are TGTGCCAGCAGTCTCCTGGACAGATCTGGCTACACCTTC.

The gene calls are TRBV9 and TRBJ1-3, with D hard to call. Germline V gives CDR1 SGDLS, CDR2 YYNGEE. The CDR3 spans 14 residues. Between the trimmed V and J ends, which lost 1 base and 3 bases, there was a span of 8 bases. CDR3 in DNA: TGTGCCAGCAGCGTATCTGGGGATGGAAACACCATATATTTT. It is translated as CASSVSGDGNTIYF.

The rearrangement uses TRBV7-2 and TRBJ2-7; tentative D call: TRBD2 (7 bases). The CDR3 loop spans 14 amino acids. V was trimmed by 1 base and J by 6 bases, leaving 13 bases between them. Germline V gives CDR1 SGHTA, CDR2 FQGNSA. This chain's CDR3 is CASSLVRGAGEQYF. The CDR3 DNA is TGTGCCAGCAGCTTAGTTCGGGGGGCGGGCGAGCAGTACTTC.

The chain joins TRBV4-1 to TRBJ2-1, with 10 bases fitting TRBD1. With V trimmed by 0 bases and J by 9 bases, 2 bases remained unmatched. Germline V gene sequence: CDR1 MGHRA, CDR2 YSYEKL. There are 14 residues in the CDR3. CDR3 coding DNA: TGCGCCAGCAGCCAAGATGGACAGGGGGTTGAGCAGTTCTTC. It yields the protein CASSQDGQGVEQFF.

The chain carries TRBV28 and TRBJ1-1; D is ambiguous. The CDR3 consists of 11 residues. V lost 7 bases to trimming and J lost 5 bases, with 8 bases between them. Looked up from germline, CDR1 is MDHEN and CDR2 is SYDVKM. Here the CDR3 reads CASNRETEAFF. The CDR3 region has the DNA TGTGCCAGCAACCGGGAGACTGAAGCTTTCTTT.

The chain's CDR3 is CASSGTGGDGYTF. Here the CDR3 DNA reads TGCGCCAGCAGCGGGACAGGGGGCGATGGCTACACCTTC. The chain is built from TRBV5-1 and TRBJ1-2; TRBD1 matches at 12 bases. With V trimmed by 4 bases and J by 6 bases, 1 base remained unmatched. Germline V gives CDR1 SGHRS, CDR2 YFSETQ. CDR3 length: 13 amino acids. Complete variable domain (other parts from reference TRBV5-1 and TRBJ1-2): KAGVTQTPRYLIKTRGQQVTLSCSPISGHRSVSWYQQTPGQGLQFLFEYFSETQRNKGNFPGRFSGRQFSNSRSEMNVSTLELGDSALYLCASSGTGGDGYTFGSGTRLTVV.

The rearrangement joins TRBV2 to TRBJ1-4; no firm D call. Trimming cost V 6 bases and J 8 bases, with 16 bases left between them. The CDR3 loop spans 14 amino acids. The germline gives CDR1 SNHLY, CDR2 FYNNEI. CDR3 DNA sequence: TGTGCCAGCAGCACCCTTATCGGGCTCGAAAAACTGTTTTTT. Its translation: CASSTLIGLEKLFF.

For the CDR3, the DNA is TGTGCCAGCAGTTTATCGACGGGCACTGAAGCTTTCTTT. This codes for CASSLSTGTEAFF. The chain couples TRBV27 to TRBJ1-1; D remains unclear. This CDR3 comprises 13 residues. Trimming removed 0 bases at V and 4 bases at J, with 6 bases between. Per germline, CDR1 MNHEY and CDR2 SMNVEV (reference sequence).

The genes are TRBV6-5 and TRBJ1-2; D possibly corresponds to TRBD1 (5 bases). V lost 0 bases to trimming and J lost 5 bases, with 13 bases between them. The germline V gene encodes CDR1 MNHEY and CDR2 SVGAGI. The CDR3 covers 15 residues. The CDR3 region is CASSYSGRVDYGYTF. CDR3 DNA sequence: TGTGCCAGCAGTTACTCGGGCAGGGTAGATTATGGCTACACCTTC.

The CDR3 loop reads CASSQQLAGSYEQYF. CDR3 nucleotide sequence: TGCGCCAGCAGCCAACAACTAGCGGGGTCCTACGAGCAGTACTTC. The rearrangement links TRBV4-1 to TRBJ2-7, with 10 nucleotides matching TRBD2. There are 15 residues in the CDR3. Germline CDR1 is MGHRA and CDR2 is YSYEKL. The V segment lost 2 bases and the J segment 1 base; nucleotides outside the gene matches: 2.

The chain is built from TRBV11-3 and TRBJ2-3; 7 bases are a match to TRBD2. This CDR3 contains 16 residues. CDR1 and CDR2 (germline): SGHNT, YENEEA. Germline trimming cut 0 bases from V and 0 bases from J; bases unmatched to any gene: 3. The CDR3: CASSLEGSGSTDTQYF. The CDR3 nucleotides read TGTGCCAGCAGCTTAGAGGGTAGCGGGAGCACAGATACGCAGTATTTT.

This clone has only a few counts. The J gene is TRBJ2-7, the V gene TRBV4-2; weak D call: TRBD2 (6 bases). This CDR3 is built from 16 residues. Between the trimmed V and J ends, which lost 1 base and 6 bases, there was a span of 19 bases. Germline CDR1 LGHNA, CDR2 YNFKEQ. The CDR3 loop reads CASSQGGDSGPSEQYF. The CDR3 nucleotides read TGTGCCAGCAGCCAAGGAGGGGACTCAGGACCTTCCGAGCAGTACTTC.

The V gene is TRBV6-2 or TRBV6-3, the J gene TRBJ2-3; D gene uncertain. CDR1 MNHEY and CDR2 SVGEGT come from the germline V gene. The CDR3 length is 16 residues. Trimming took off 5 bases at V and 3 bases at J, with 18 bases between the two ends. CDR3 DNA: TGTGCCAGCAGTGCGATGGGCCCCGGAGCGACAGATACGCAGTATTTT. As protein: CASSAMGPGATDTQYF.

A single count supports this clone. V usage is TRBV29-1 and J usage is TRBJ1-1, with D perhaps matching TRBD1 (5 bases). The CDR3 runs 11 residues. V dropped 4 bases and J dropped 11 bases, with 14 bases sitting between them. CDR1 and CDR2 from the germline V gene are SQVTM and ANQGSEA. CDR3 in DNA: TGCAGCGTTGGCGAGGGGTCTGGGGCTTTCTTT. Amino acids: CSVGEGSGAFF. Complete variable domain (other parts from reference TRBV29-1 and TRBJ1-1): SAVISQKPSRDICQRGTSLTIQCQVDSQVTMMFWYRQQPGQSLTLIATANQGSEATYESGFVIDKFPISRPNLTFSTLTVSNMSPEDSSIYLCSVGEGSGAFFGQGTRLTVV.

V usage is TRBV28 and J usage is TRBJ2-1; D is perhaps TRBD1 (6 bases). The CDR3 covers 16 residues. V was trimmed by 4 bases and J by 15 bases, leaving 28 bases between them. Germline values: CDR1 MDHEN, CDR2 SYDVKM. The CDR3 DNA is TGTGCCAGCAGTTCACCAGGGGCCGGCTCCGTTTCGACCTTGTTCTTC. It is translated as CASSSPGAGSVSTLFF.

The chain links TRBV6-5 to TRBJ1-5; D perhaps matches TRBD1 (5 bases). This CDR3 has 16 amino acids. Germline V gives CDR1 MNHEY, CDR2 SVGAGI. V dropped 2 bases and J dropped 5 bases, with 16 bases sitting between them. CDR3 loop: CASSYQIPGKDQPQHF. The CDR3 DNA reads as TGTGCCAGCAGTTACCAAATCCCAGGGAAGGATCAGCCCCAGCATTTT.

CDR3 nucleotide sequence: TGTGCCAGCTCACCCTCGGACAGGGTGGGAGTCTACGAGCAGTACTTC. Its translation: CASSPSDRVGVYEQYF. This chain links TRBV18 with TRBJ2-7; 8 bases match TRBD1. Germline CDR1 KGHSH, CDR2 LQKENI. This CDR3 region has 16 residues. With V trimmed by 3 bases and J by 3 bases, 10 bases remained unmatched.

V is TRBV29-1 and J is TRBJ1-4; 8 nucleotides line up with TRBD1. The germline V gene has CDR1 SQVTM and CDR2 ANQGSEA. Losses at the gene ends were 4 bases for V and 8 bases for J; bases not matched to a gene: 6. CDR3 length: 13 residues. The CDR3 DNA follows: TGCAGCGTTGCGGGGGGACAGGTAGAAAAACTGTTTTTT. Translation gives CSVAGGQVEKLFF.

The V call is TRBV6-5, the J call TRBJ2-1; 10 positions agree with TRBD1. V trimming: 4 bases; J trimming: 5 bases; junction bases outside the gene matches: 5. The CDR3 loop spans 15 amino acids. The germline CDR1 and CDR2 sequences are MNHEY and SVGAGI. CDR3 loop: CASSWTGGGHNEQFF. CDR3 in DNA: TGTGCCAGCAGTTGGACAGGGGGAGGCCACAATGAGCAGTTCTTC.

The chain joins TRBV5-8 to TRBJ1-2; 7 bases fit TRBD1. CDR1 SGHTS and CDR2 YDEGEE come from the germline V gene. V gave up 1 base and J gave up 4 bases; unmatched junction bases: 10. The CDR3 runs to 16 residues. The CDR3: CASSLTGAAGGYGYTF. DNA for the CDR3: TGTGCCAGCAGCTTGACAGGGGCTGCAGGTGGCTATGGCTACACCTTC. Full variable domain (rest looked up from reference TRBV5-8 and TRBJ1-2): EAGVTQSPTHLIKTRGQQATLRCSPISGHTSVYWYQQALGLGLQFLLWYDEGEERNRGNFPPRFSGRQFPNYSSELNVNALELEDSALYLCASSLTGAAGGYGYTFGSGTRLTVV.

The rearrangement joins TRBV9 to TRBJ1-6, with 8 bases that match TRBD1. The V and J ends lost 0 bases and 9 bases, in that order; junction bases with no gene match: 2. CDR3 size: 14 residues. Per germline, CDR1 SGDLS and CDR2 YYNGEE. In nucleotides, the CDR3 is TGTGCCAGCAGCGTAGCAACAGGGGGTTCACCCCTCCACTTT. It is translated as CASSVATGGSPLHF. Full variable domain (rest looked up from reference TRBV9 and TRBJ1-6): DSGVTQTPKHLITATGQRVTLRCSPRSGDLSVYWYQQSLDQGLQFLIQYYNGEERAKGNILERFSAQQFPDLHSELNLSSLELGDSALYFCASSVATGGSPLHFGNGTRLTVT.